This T cell receptor beta chain came from a study of CD8 T cells in ankylosing spondylitis. Study-wide findings and caveats: Reported data indicate significant enrichment of disease-linked clones within matched ankylosing spondylitis synovial fluid. Roughly eight highly homologous variants made up a TCR beta motif that seemed to typify ankylosing spondylitis blood.

This clonotype was found a few times. Its antigen is still unknown. The germline V gene has CDR1 DFQATT and CDR2 SNEGSKA (reference sequence). The CDR3 runs to 18 residues. V dropped 1 base and J dropped 0; count of bases not matched to a gene: 9. Via MiXCR, TCRdb re-called the 5' RACE reads, giving one row per CDR3 protein. The sample lists around 540,000 distinct CDR3 sequences; roughly 12% were seen once. The rearrangement uses TRBV20-1 and TRBJ1-5, with 10 bases that match TRBD1. This clonotype was obtained from a male donor with ankylosing spondylitis. Sample: blood, either unsorted or a sorted T cell fraction (not recorded which). CDR3: CSARGRTGGGNSNQPQHF. The CDR3 nucleotides read TGCAGTGCTAGAGGACGGACAGGGGGGGGAAATAGCAATCAGCCCCAGCATTTT.